A selection of T cell receptor beta chains follows, all from one sample in a study of T cell changes during pregnancy in multiple sclerosis. Sequenced by immunoSEQ multiplex PCR; TCRdb stores in-frame clones only, minus some. The table lists 20,000 to 25,000 clones, 85% of them singletons, with approximately 7.6% in the top ten. The sequenced sample was CD8+ T cells from peripheral blood mononuclear cells, obtained before pregnancy. These receptors all come from a female donor with multiple sclerosis, enrolled in a pregnancy study. CDR3s include the opening cysteine and the closing phenylalanine or tryptophan. D genes are given only for firm matches. Rows may omit the clone size; those that give it use once, few, many or a size class.

j_call v_call d_call clone_size cdr3_nt cdr3_aa
TRBJ2-5 TRBV27 . few TGTGCCAGCAGTACAGGGTTGGAGACCCAGTACTTC CASSTGLETQYF
TRBJ2-7 TRBV11-2 . . TGTGCCAGCAGCTTAGATCAGGGTCGCGAGCAGTACTTC CASSLDQGREQYF
TRBJ1-5 TRBV2 TRBD1 . TGTGCCAGCAGTGAATGGGTCAGGGGGGATCAGCCCCAGCATTTT CASSEWVRGDQPQHF
TRBJ2-1 TRBV6-5 TRBD2 . TGTGCCAGCAGTTACACAGCGGGAGGGCCCGATGAGCAGTTCTTC CASSYTAGGPDEQFF
TRBJ2-7 TRBV28 . . TGTGCCAGCAGTGCGTCCCGGGACACTTTACGTCTAACCTACGAGCAGTACTTC CASSASRDTLRLTYEQYF
TRBJ2-3 TRBV4-3 TRBD2 medium-sized TGCGCCAGCAGCCAAGGACTAGCGGGCACAGATACGCAGTATTTT CASSQGLAGTDTQYF
TRBJ2-1 TRBV5-1 TRBD2 . TGCGCCAGCAGCTTACCGGGACTAGCGGGAGGGGGAAGTTTGGATGAGCAGTTCTTC CASSLPGLAGGGSLDEQFF
TRBJ2-7 TRBV4-1 TRBD1 . TGCGCCAGCAGCCAACGACAGGGGGTCGACGAGCAGTACTTC CASSQRQGVDEQYF
TRBJ2-1 TRBV27 TRBD2 . TGTGCCAGCAGTGCGACTAGCTTCGGAAACCGATTGAATGAGCAGTTCTTC CASSATSFGNRLNEQFF
TRBJ2-7 TRBV27 TRBD2 once TGTGCCAGCAACCCACTAGCGGGAGACTACGAGCAGTACTTC CASNPLAGDYEQYF
TRBJ2-5 TRBV13 TRBD1 . TGTGCCAGCAGCCGGACAGGGGATGGAAAGACCCAGTACTTC CASSRTGDGKTQYF
TRBJ1-5 TRBV28 . . TGTGCCAGCAGCTCAAAGGGAGTAGGCAATCAGCCCCAGCATTTT CASSSKGVGNQPQHF
TRBJ2-3 TRBV27 . . TGTGCCAGCAGTTTAGGAGTCAGCGGGACAGATACGCAGTATTTT CASSLGVSGTDTQYF
TRBJ2-1 TRBV27 . . TGTGCCAGCAGTTTATTATTCTACAATGAGCAGTTCTTC CASSLLFYNEQFF
TRBJ2-1 TRBV27 . . TGTGCCAGCAGTGAACTCCCCGTGGTGGAGCAGTTCTTC CASSELPVVEQFF
TRBJ2-3 TRBV11-3 TRBD1 . TGTGCCAGCAGCTACCTAAGGACAGGGGGCGATGATACGCAGTATTTT CASSYLRTGGDDTQYF
TRBJ2-7 TRBV9 . . TGTGCCAGCAGCCCCAGTGTTTACGAGCAGTACTTC CASSPSVYEQYF
TRBJ2-1 TRBV5-1 . once TGCGCCAGCAGCTTGGGGGCTGAGCAGTTCTTC CASSLGAEQFF
TRBJ2-5 TRBV6-5 . few TGTGCCAGCAGCTTACTCGGGGGAGAGACCCAGTACTTC CASSLLGGETQYF
TRBJ2-7 TRBV5-1 TRBD1 medium-sized TGCGCCAGCAGGCGTAACCCCGGGACAGGGGGCTACGAGCAGTACTTC CASRRNPGTGGYEQYF
TRBJ2-3 TRBV30 . . TGTGCCTGGAGTGTACCTGGGGCGCTATCAGATACGCAGTATTTT CAWSVPGALSDTQYF
TRBJ2-7 TRBV11-3 TRBD1 . TGTGCCAGCAGCCCTGGACAGGCTGGGGAGCAGTACTTC CASSPGQAGEQYF
TRBJ1-1 TRBV19 . . TGTGCCAGTAGCCCGGGAAATGTAAACACTGAAGCTTTCTTT CASSPGNVNTEAFF
TRBJ2-6 TRBV4-3 . . TGCGCCAGCAGCCAATTGCCACAGGCCTCTGGGGCCAACGTCCTGACTTTC CASSQLPQASGANVLTF
TRBJ1-3 TRBV4-1 TRBD1 . TGCGCCAGCAGCCATTCCCAGGGGGCTTCTGGAAACACCATATATTTT CASSHSQGASGNTIYF
TRBJ1-2 TRBV5-8 . once TGTGCCAGCAGCTCCCCGCCAGAATACTATGGCTACACCTTC CASSSPPEYYGYTF
TRBJ1-1 TRBV19 TRBD1 . TGTGCCAGTAGTGAAGAGACAGGGGATTTGTACACTGAAGCTTTCTTT CASSEETGDLYTEAFF
TRBJ1-2 TRBV5-8 TRBD1 medium-sized TGTGCCAGCAGCTCCGGACAGGGCAGCGGCTACACCTTC CASSSGQGSGYTF
TRBJ2-3 TRBV30 TRBD2 . TGTGCCTGGAAAGGACTAGCGGGGCCCCTTCTACCCCCAGATACGCAGTATTTT CAWKGLAGPLLPPDTQYF
TRBJ2-7 TRBV6-5 TRBD2 . TGTGCCAGCAGTTACTCGGCGGGAGCATTAGAGCAGTACTTC CASSYSAGALEQYF
TRBJ1-3 TRBV19 . . TGTGCCAGTAGTATCGCAGGTGATGTCTCTGGAAACACCATATATTTT CASSIAGDVSGNTIYF
TRBJ2-1 TRBV4-2 TRBD2 . TGTGCCAGCAGCCTGCCGGGACTAGCGGGAGGGCGGAACAATGAGCAGTTCTTC CASSLPGLAGGRNNEQFF
TRBJ2-2 TRBV10-3 . . TGTGCCATCACCCGAGACACCGGGGAGCTGTTTTTT CAITRDTGELFF
TRBJ2-7 TRBV4-1 . . TGCGCCAGCAGCCAAGATCGGAGGGGTTACGAGCAGTACTTC CASSQDRRGYEQYF
TRBJ2-2 TRBV13 . . TGTGCCAGCAGTTACGGACGGGCGGGCACCGGGGAGCTGTTTTTT CASSYGRAGTGELFF
TRBJ2-7 TRBV5-6 . . TGTGCCAGCAGCTTGGTAGGGGCCAAACCGGGACAAGAGTACTTC CASSLVGAKPGQEYF
TRBJ2-2 TRBV7-9 . . TGTGCCAGCAGCGGGGGCGGGCTAGCGGCCACCGGGGAGCTGTTTTTT CASSGGGLAATGELFF
TRBJ2-5 TRBV9 . . TGTGCCAGCAGCGGGATCGGACTATGGGAGACCCAGTACTTC CASSGIGLWETQYF
TRBJ2-3 TRBV4-1 TRBD2 . TGCGCCAGCAGCCAAGAAGGGCTAGCGGCCACAGATACGCAGTATTTT CASSQEGLAATDTQYF
TRBJ1-4 TRBV7-2 . . TGTGCCAGCAGCTTAGCGGGCAGTACTGAAAAACTGTTTTTT CASSLAGSTEKLFF
TRBJ2-6 TRBV13 . . TGTGCCAGCAGCACCACCTACCGGGACACGTACTCTGGGGCCAACGTCCTGACTTTC CASSTTYRDTYSGANVLTF
TRBJ2-7 TRBV2 TRBD2 . TGTGCCAGCAGTGCCCCGGGACTAACCTACGAGCAGTACTTC CASSAPGLTYEQYF
TRBJ1-2 TRBV14 TRBD1 . TGTGCCAGCAGCCGGGACAGGGGATATGGCTACACCTTC CASSRDRGYGYTF
TRBJ1-1 TRBV10-1 . . TGCGCCAGCAGTGACTACGGGGGGCTCATTAACACTGAAGCTTTCTTT CASSDYGGLINTEAFF
TRBJ1-5 TRBV27 . once TGTGCCAGCAGTTTAGTGGGGAGGGACCAGCCCCAGCATTTT CASSLVGRDQPQHF